The clone carrying this T cell receptor (beta chain) was observed a handful of times. As yet, its antigen is unknown. Time point of the sample: newly diagnosed GD, antithyroid drugs for less than 3 months. The TCR library was made from RNA extracted from PBMCs. These data originate in a study of regulatory T cells in long-lasting Graves disease. The J segment lost 8 bases and the V segment lost 5 bases, leaving 5 bases of the junction unmatched. The CDR3 totals 13 residues. General study results and limits: Accuracy was perhaps lowered by the small sample size. Persistent patients had a count of shared public clonotypes (around 2,700) that exceeded that of new patients (966).

Both iRepertoire HTBI primers and Arm-PCR of CDR3 regions were used to build the TCR beta libraries. TCRdb fed the multiplex PCR reads into MiXCR, producing one record per CDR3 protein. The sample includes about 320,000 distinct CDR3 sequences, 15% to 20% of them seen just once. Here the sequenced sample was peripheral blood mononuclear cells (PBMCs), taken at new diagnosis, from a patient treated with antithyroid drugs. This clonotype was sampled from a female donor with Graves disease. The chain employs TRBV12-3 or TRBV12-4 and TRBJ1-2; TRBD1 matches 10 bases. The DNA for the CDR3 is TGTGCCAGCAGTCGTGACAGGGGGCTAGGCTACACCTTC. It specifies CASSRDRGLGYTF.